The rows below give T cell receptor beta chains drawn from one sample of a study of OX40 agonist ivuxolimab in advanced cancers. The method was immunoSEQ multiplex PCR; TCRdb's version includes in-frame clones alone and lacks a portion of them. The sample carries tens of thousands of clones, around 83% recorded once. Sequenced here: CD4+ or CD8+ T cells sorted from blood, sampled in a trial of the OX40 agonist ivuxolimab. These receptor sequences come from an adult with an advanced solid tumor such as melanoma, head and neck, liver or kidney cancer. Each CDR3 is given with its conserved first and last residue. D genes are given only for firm matches. Clone size, where shown, is once, few, many, or a class for clones that have expanded.

NA,TRBV18,once,TRBJ1-3,CASSLSGQGNTIYF,TGTGCCAGCTCACTTTCCGGACAGGGAAACACCATATATTTT
NA,TRBV7-9,NA,TRBJ1-1,CASSLAGARTEAFF,TGTGCCAGCAGCTTAGCGGGGGCGCGCACTGAAGCTTTCTTT
NA,TRBV7-8,NA,TRBJ1-1,CASRQDGNTEAFF,TGTGCCAGCAGACAGGACGGGAACACTGAAGCTTTCTTT
NA,TRBV4-3,NA,TRBJ1-3,CASSQQVGNTIYF,TGCGCCAGCAGCCAACAAGTCGGAAACACCATATATTTT
NA,TRBV4-1,NA,TRBJ2-3,CASSPSLQGDTQYF,TGCGCCAGCAGCCCCTCCTTACAGGGCGATACGCAGTATTTT
NA,TRBV10-3,NA,TRBJ1-2,CAISESRQANYGYTF,TGTGCCATCAGTGAGAGTCGCCAGGCTAACTATGGCTACACCTTC
NA,TRBV15,once,TRBJ2-5,CATSRDHQRTRLETQYF,TGCGCCACCAGCAGAGATCATCAAAGGACAAGGTTGGAGACCCAGTACTTC
TRBD1,TRBV28,NA,TRBJ1-2,CASMRGGDGYTF,TGTGCCAGTATGAGAGGGGGCGATGGCTACACCTTC
NA,TRBV5-6,NA,TRBJ1-5,CASSLGVYSNQPQHF,TGTGCCAGCAGCTTGGGAGTTTATAGCAATCAGCCCCAGCATTTT
NA,TRBV11-3,NA,TRBJ2-2,CASSLGEAGELFF,TGTGCCAGCAGCTTAGGGGAGGCCGGGGAGCTGTTTTTT
NA,TRBV19,NA,TRBJ1-2,CASTIDRYGYTF,TGTGCCAGTACCATTGATCGCTATGGCTACACCTTC
TRBD1,TRBV28,NA,TRBJ1-2,CASSYTGTGGNYGYTF,TGTGCCAGCAGTTACACCGGGACAGGGGGCAACTATGGCTACACCTTC
TRBD2,TRBV30,NA,TRBJ2-3,CAWGRLAAASTDTQYF,TGTGCCTGGGGTCGACTAGCGGCCGCGAGCACAGATACGCAGTATTTT
TRBD1,TRBV27,NA,TRBJ1-1,CASSSGTGRGNTEAFF,TGTGCCAGCAGTTCCGGGACAGGGAGGGGAAACACTGAAGCTTTCTTT
NA,TRBV28,NA,TRBJ1-3,CASSTVRAPGNTIYF,TGTGCCAGCAGCACCGTCAGGGCGCCTGGAAACACCATATATTTT
NA,TRBV10-1,NA,TRBJ1-3,CASSDLRDPSSGNTIYF,TGCGCCAGCAGTGATCTCAGGGACCCCAGCTCTGGAAACACCATATATTTT
TRBD2,TRBV2,few,TRBJ2-2,CASSPTGTTNTGELFF,TGTGCCAGCAGTCCTACCGGGACTACCAACACCGGGGAGCTGTTTTTT
NA,TRBV5-5,NA,TRBJ1-1,CASSLFTGPTEAFF,TGTGCCAGCAGCTTGTTTACAGGACCCACTGAAGCTTTCTTT
NA,TRBV7-9,NA,TRBJ1-2,CASSLLQAGGYTF,TGTGCCAGCAGCTTATTGCAGGCTGGTGGCTACACCTTC
NA,TRBV9,NA,TRBJ1-1,CASSVGGEAFF,TGTGCCAGCAGCGTAGGGGGTGAAGCTTTCTTT
TRBD2,TRBV5-1,NA,TRBJ2-5,CASSLVAGEETQYF,TGCGCCAGCAGCTTAGTGGCGGGGGAGGAGACCCAGTACTTC
NA,TRBV19,NA,TRBJ1-5,CASSLDRRQPQHF,TGTGCCAGTAGCCTAGACAGGAGACAGCCCCAGCATTTT
NA,TRBV6-6,NA,TRBJ2-1,CASSYVRGRYNEQFF,TGTGCCAGCAGTTACGTACGGGGGAGGTACAATGAGCAGTTCTTC
NA,TRBV7-2,NA,TRBJ2-2,CASSLAVRDGELFF,TGTGCCAGCAGCTTAGCTGTTAGGGACGGGGAGCTGTTTTTT
NA,TRBV7-2,NA,TRBJ2-3,CASGGGDTQYF,TGTGCCAGCGGGGGTGGGGATACGCAGTATTTT
TRBD2,TRBV28,NA,TRBJ2-2,CASSSPGAGDGTGELFF,TGTGCCAGCAGTTCCCCAGGAGCGGGAGATGGCACCGGGGAGCTGTTTTTT
TRBD2,TRBV2,NA,TRBJ2-7,CASSYLGTSGRAEYF,TGTGCCAGCAGTTACCTGGGGACTAGCGGGAGGGCGGAGTACTTC
TRBD1,TRBV7-9,NA,TRBJ2-6,CASSLLPGQPPEGANVLTF,TGTGCCAGCAGCTTACTCCCGGGACAGCCCCCTGAAGGGGCCAACGTCCTGACTTTC
NA,TRBV7-9,once,TRBJ1-1,CASSLVGVTEAFF,TGTGCCAGCAGCTTAGTTGGAGTCACTGAAGCTTTCTTT
TRBD1,TRBV13,NA,TRBJ2-4,CASSQGVKNIQYF,TGTGCCAGCAGTCAGGGGGTCAAAAACATTCAGTACTTC
NA,TRBV10-1,NA,TRBJ1-4,CASSRGPGNEKLFF,TGCGCCAGCAGTCGGGGGCCAGGCAATGAAAAACTGTTTTTT
NA,TRBV7-2,NA,TRBJ2-1,CASSFQKGRSEQFF,TGTGCCAGCAGCTTTCAAAAGGGTAGGAGTGAGCAGTTCTTC
TRBD2,TRBV18,NA,TRBJ2-5,CASSKRGGQETQYF,TGTGCCAGCTCAAAGCGGGGGGGTCAAGAGACCCAGTACTTC
NA,TRBV28,NA,TRBJ1-4,CASSIATQPKLFF,TGTGCCAGCAGTATAGCAACCCAGCCAAAACTGTTTTTT
NA,TRBV28,NA,TRBJ2-3,CASIETGIADTQYF,TGTGCCAGCATTGAAACAGGGATTGCAGATACGCAGTATTTT
NA,TRBV7-9,few,TRBJ1-2,CASSFSLRGDGYTF,TGTGCCAGCAGCTTCAGCCTCAGGGGCGATGGCTACACCTTC
NA,TRBV9,NA,TRBJ1-2,CASSVGAGTNYGYTF,TGTGCCAGCAGCGTAGGTGCGGGTACGAACTATGGCTACACCTTC
NA,TRBV6-5,once,TRBJ2-2,CASRGSGELFF,TGTGCCAGCAGAGGGTCCGGGGAGCTGTTTTTT
TRBD2,TRBV29-1,NA,TRBJ2-2,CSATGTSGGASTGELFF,TGCAGCGCGACGGGGACTAGCGGGGGGGCGAGCACCGGGGAGCTGTTTTTT
NA,TRBV28,NA,TRBJ1-3,CASSLSQPGNTIYF,TGTGCCAGCAGTTTGTCACAGCCCGGAAACACCATATATTTT
NA,TRBV29-1,NA,TRBJ1-1,CSGAGGTEAFF,TGCAGCGGAGCCGGGGGCACTGAAGCTTTCTTT
NA,TRBV5-1,NA,TRBJ2-6,CASSTATSTGANVLTF,TGCGCCAGCAGCACCGCTACATCAACTGGGGCCAACGTCCTGACTTTC
NA,TRBV11-3,NA,TRBJ2-1,CASSSGSSYNEQFF,TGTGCCAGCAGCTCGGGGAGCTCCTACAATGAGCAGTTCTTC
NA,TRBV7-3,NA,TRBJ2-5,CASSLTVQGETQYF,TGTGCCAGCAGCTTAACGGTTCAGGGGGAGACCCAGTACTTC
TRBD1,TRBV11-1,NA,TRBJ1-1,CASSQSGTENTEAFF,TGTGCCAGCAGCCAAAGTGGGACAGAGAACACTGAAGCTTTCTTT
NA,TRBV7-3,NA,TRBJ2-2,CASSLTGLGTGELFF,TGTGCCAGCAGCTTAACAGGGCTTGGGACCGGGGAGCTGTTTTTT
NA,TRBV19,NA,TRBJ2-7,CASSIGLLTGGEQYF,TGTGCCAGTAGTATAGGGCTTTTGACAGGCGGCGAGCAGTACTTC
NA,TRBV7-2,NA,TRBJ2-3,CASTLRLGQNTDTQYF,TGTGCCAGCACCTTACGCCTTGGACAGAACACAGATACGCAGTATTTT
TRBD1,TRBV5-6,few,TRBJ1-1,CASSLRRSYRGTEAFF,TGTGCCAGCAGCTTGCGTCGTTCGTACAGGGGCACTGAAGCTTTCTTT
NA,TRBV11-1,NA,TRBJ2-1,CASSPRELNYNEQFF,TGTGCCAGCAGCCCCCGTGAGTTGAACTACAATGAGCAGTTCTTC
NA,TRBV18,NA,TRBJ2-7,CASSPPSGLNEQYF,TGTGCCAGCTCACCACCGTCAGGGTTGAACGAGCAGTACTTC
TRBD1,TRBV15,NA,TRBJ1-2,CATSREGQGLTGYTF,TGTGCCACCAGCAGAGAAGGACAGGGACTAACTGGCTACACCTTC
NA,TRBV11-2,NA,TRBJ1-6,CASSPAGRREKLHF,TGTGCCAGCAGCCCGGCGGGCAGGAGGGAAAAACTCCACTTT
TRBD2,TRBV27,NA,TRBJ2-1,CASSYTTSGGALYNEQFF,TGTGCCAGCAGTTACACGACTAGCGGGGGAGCCCTCTACAATGAGCAGTTCTTC
TRBD2,TRBV2,NA,TRBJ2-3,CAGAASGNTDTQYF,TGTGCCGGCGCCGCTAGCGGAAACACAGATACGCAGTATTTT
NA,TRBV19,NA,TRBJ1-5,CASSIPFQPQHF,TGTGCCAGTAGTATCCCCTTTCAGCCCCAGCATTTT
NA,TRBV19,NA,TRBJ1-5,CASSLLGAQPQHF,TGTGCCAGTAGTCTCTTAGGAGCCCAGCCCCAGCATTTT
TRBD2,TRBV11-2,once,TRBJ2-1,CASMGAGVEQFF,TGTGCCAGCATGGGAGCGGGGGTGGAGCAGTTCTTC
NA,TRBV10-3,NA,TRBJ1-6,CAIRRQPSAAPLHF,TGTGCCATCAGGAGACAGCCCTCGGCGGCACCCCTCCACTTT
NA,TRBV20-1,few,TRBJ1-1,CSARDEGEAFF,TGCAGTGCTAGAGACGAAGGTGAAGCTTTCTTT